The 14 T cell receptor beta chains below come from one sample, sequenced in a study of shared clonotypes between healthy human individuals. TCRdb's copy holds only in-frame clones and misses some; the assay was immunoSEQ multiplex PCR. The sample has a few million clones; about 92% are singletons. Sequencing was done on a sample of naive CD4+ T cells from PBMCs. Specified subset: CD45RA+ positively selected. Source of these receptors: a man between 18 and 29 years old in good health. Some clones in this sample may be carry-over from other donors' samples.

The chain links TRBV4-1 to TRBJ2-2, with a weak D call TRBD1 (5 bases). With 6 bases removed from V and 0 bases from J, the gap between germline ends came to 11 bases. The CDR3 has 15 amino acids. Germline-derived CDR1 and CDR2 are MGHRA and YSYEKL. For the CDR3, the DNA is TGCGCCAGCAGATGGGGCTACCCGAACACCGGGGAGCTGTTTTTT. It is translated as CASRWGYPNTGELFF.

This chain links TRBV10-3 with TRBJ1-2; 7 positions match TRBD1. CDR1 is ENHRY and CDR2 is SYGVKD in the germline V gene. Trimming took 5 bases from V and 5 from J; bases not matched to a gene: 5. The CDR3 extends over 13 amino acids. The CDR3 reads CAISSDREYGYTF. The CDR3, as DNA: TGTGCCATCAGTTCAGACAGGGAGTATGGCTACACCTTC.

The CDR3 region has the DNA TGTGCCAGCAGCCAAGGGACTCCAGCAACAGATACGCAGTATTTT. Encoded protein: CASSQGTPATDTQYF. The chain employs TRBV7-3 and TRBJ2-3, with D possibly TRBD2 on 6 matching bases. The ends were cut back, 5 bases at V and 3 bases at J, with 15 bases in the middle. Germline CDR1 is SGHTA and CDR2 is FQGTGA. This CDR3 has 15 residues.

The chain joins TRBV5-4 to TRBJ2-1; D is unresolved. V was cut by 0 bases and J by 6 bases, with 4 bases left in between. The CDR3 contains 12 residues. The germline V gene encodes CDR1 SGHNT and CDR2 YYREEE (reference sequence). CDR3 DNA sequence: TGTGCCAGCAGCTTGGAAAGCAATGAGCAGTTCTTC. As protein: CASSLESNEQFF.

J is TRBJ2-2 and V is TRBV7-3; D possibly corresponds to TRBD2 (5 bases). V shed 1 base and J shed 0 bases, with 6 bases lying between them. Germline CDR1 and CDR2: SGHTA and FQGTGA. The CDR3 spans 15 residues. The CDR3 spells CASSLRGANTGELFF. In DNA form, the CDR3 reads TGTGCCAGCAGCTTAAGGGGAGCGAACACCGGGGAGCTGTTTTTT.

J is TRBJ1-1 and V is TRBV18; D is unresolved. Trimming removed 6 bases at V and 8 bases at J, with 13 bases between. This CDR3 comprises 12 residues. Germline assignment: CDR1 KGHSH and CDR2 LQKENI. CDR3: CASSADVGEAFF. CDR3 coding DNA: TGTGCCAGCTCCGCCGACGTCGGGGAAGCTTTCTTT.

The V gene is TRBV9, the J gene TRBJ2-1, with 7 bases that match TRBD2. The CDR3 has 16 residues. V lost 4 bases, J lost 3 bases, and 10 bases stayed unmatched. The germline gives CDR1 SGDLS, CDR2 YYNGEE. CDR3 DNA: TGTGCCAGCAGCCCCCAGATAGCGGGTGACTACAATGAGCAGTTCTTC. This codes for CASSPQIAGDYNEQFF.

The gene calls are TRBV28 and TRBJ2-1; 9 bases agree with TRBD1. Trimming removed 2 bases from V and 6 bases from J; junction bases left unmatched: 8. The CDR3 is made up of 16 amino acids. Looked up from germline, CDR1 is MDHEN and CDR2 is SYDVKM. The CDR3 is CASSLGGTGLINEQFF. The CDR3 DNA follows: TGTGCCAGCAGTTTAGGAGGGACAGGGTTGATCAATGAGCAGTTCTTC. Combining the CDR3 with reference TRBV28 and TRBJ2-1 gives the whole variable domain DVKVTQSSRYLVKRTGEKVFLECVQDMDHENMFWYRQDPGLGLRLIYFSYDVKMKEKGDIPEGYSVSREKKERFSLILESASTNQTSMYLCASSLGGTGLINEQFFGPGTRLTVL.

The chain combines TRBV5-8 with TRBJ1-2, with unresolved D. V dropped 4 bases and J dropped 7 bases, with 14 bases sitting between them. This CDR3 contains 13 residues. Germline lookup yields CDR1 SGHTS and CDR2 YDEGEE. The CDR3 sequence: CASSLTVSSGYTF. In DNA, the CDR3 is TGTGCCAGCAGCCTAACAGTGTCCTCTGGCTACACCTTC.

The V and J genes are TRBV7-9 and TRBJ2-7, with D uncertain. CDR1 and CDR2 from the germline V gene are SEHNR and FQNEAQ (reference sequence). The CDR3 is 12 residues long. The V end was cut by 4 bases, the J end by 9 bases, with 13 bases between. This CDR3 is CASSSDFLGQYF. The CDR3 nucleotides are TGTGCCAGCAGCTCCGACTTCCTAGGGCAGTACTTC. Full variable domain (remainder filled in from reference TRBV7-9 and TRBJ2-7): DTGVSQNPRHKITKRGQNVTFRCDPISEHNRLYWYRQTLGQGPEFLTYFQNEAQLEKSRLLSDRFSAERPKGSFSTLEIQRTEQGDSAMYLCASSSDFLGQYFGPGTRLTVT.

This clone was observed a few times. The CDR3 nucleotides read TGTGCCAGCAGCGTAGGGGCTAGCGGGAGGAACACCGGGGAGCTGTTTTTT. Translated, it gives CASSVGASGRNTGELFF. The rearrangement uses TRBV9 and TRBJ2-2; 10 bases align to TRBD2. The germline gives CDR1 SGDLS, CDR2 YYNGEE. V lost 0 bases and J lost 1; bases outside the gene matches: 3. CDR3 length: 17 residues.

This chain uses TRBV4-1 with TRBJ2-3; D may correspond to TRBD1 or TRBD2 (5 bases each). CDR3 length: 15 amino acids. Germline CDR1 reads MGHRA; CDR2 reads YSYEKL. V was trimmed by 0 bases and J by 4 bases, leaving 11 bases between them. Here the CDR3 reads CASSQDSGPPDTQYF. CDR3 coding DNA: TGCGCCAGCAGCCAAGATTCGGGACCGCCAGATACGCAGTATTTT.

The CDR3 is CASSQRGRGGGELFF. The CDR3 nucleotides read TGCGCCAGCAGCCAACGCGGGAGGGGCGGCGGGGAGCTGTTTTTT. The chain links TRBV4-3 to TRBJ2-2; 9 bases agree with TRBD2. The ends lost 2 bases at V and 7 bases at J; junction bases unmatched: 5. This CDR3 has 15 amino acids. The V gene's germline CDR1 is LGHNA and CDR2 YSLEER.

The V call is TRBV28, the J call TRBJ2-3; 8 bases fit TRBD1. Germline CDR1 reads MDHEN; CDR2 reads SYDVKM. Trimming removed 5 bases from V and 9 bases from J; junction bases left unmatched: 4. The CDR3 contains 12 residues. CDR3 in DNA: TGTGCCAGCAGTCTCCCAGGGGGCACGCAGTATTTT. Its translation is CASSLPGGTQYF. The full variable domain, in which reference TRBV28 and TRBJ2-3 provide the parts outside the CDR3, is DVKVTQSSRYLVKRTGEKVFLECVQDMDHENMFWYRQDPGLGLRLIYFSYDVKMKEKGDIPEGYSVSREKKERFSLILESASTNQTSMYLCASSLPGGTQYFGPGTRLTVL.